These 3 T cell receptor beta chains were all obtained from the same sample, sequenced in a study of human T cells and chemical hapten exposure (dated by TCRdb to about 2021). The time point label of this sample denotes: patch test 3, about 24 weeks after DPC sensitization. Per the publication, the treatment or condition label means: therapeutic diphenylcyclopropenone sensitization with weekly scalp DPC. Receptor libraries were prepared by RACE. Data came from a NextSeq 500. The public reads were reanalyzed by TCRdb: fastp trimming at Q25, MiXCR alignment, in-frame beta chains only. Each entry merges the rows of one CDR3 protein and shows their most common DNA and genes. The sample contains roughly 100,000 distinct CDR3 sequences, 34% of them found a single time. Of the sample, more than 2.5% is held by the ten largest clones. Here the sequenced sample was whole blood, taken in connection with sensitization to the hapten diphenylcyclopropenone (DPC). The source is a man aged 35-49 years with alopecia areata. Some clones in this sample may be carry-over from other donors' samples.

This clonotype showed up just a few times. J is TRBJ2-3 and V is TRBV3-1; a weak D match, TRBD1 (6 bases). The germline gives CDR1 LGHDT, CDR2 YNNKEL (reference sequence). This CDR3 is 15 amino acids long. Trimming removed 5 bases from V and 2 bases from J, with 14 bases in between. CDR3 protein: CASSEGAGATDTQYF. In DNA, the CDR3 is TGTGCCAGCAGCGAAGGGGCAGGGGCCACAGATACGCAGTATTTT.

The V gene is TRBV19, the J gene TRBJ2-1; D is ambiguous. This CDR3 has 11 residues. The germline V gene has CDR1 LNHDA and CDR2 SQIVND (reference sequence). V was cut by 2 bases and J by 8 bases, with 4 bases left in between. The CDR3 region is CASSIRDEQFF. The CDR3, as DNA: TGTGCCAGTAGTATAAGGGATGAGCAGTTCTTC. The full variable domain, rest sourced from reference TRBV19 and TRBJ2-1, is DGGITQSPKYLFRKEGQNVTLSCEQNLNHDAMYWYRQDPGQGLRLIYYSQIVNDFQKGDIAEGYSVSREKKESFPLTVTSAQKNPTAFYLCASSIRDEQFFGPGTRLTVL.

The chain employs TRBV7-9 and TRBJ2-5; a weak D match, TRBD1 (5 bases). Trimming removed 5 bases from V and 5 bases from J, with 9 bases in between. The CDR3 covers 12 residues. Germline values: CDR1 SEHNR, CDR2 FQNEAQ (reference sequence). CDR3 sequence reads: CASSPSGETQYF. CDR3 DNA: TGTGCCAGCAGCCCCTCAGGGGAGACCCAGTACTTC.